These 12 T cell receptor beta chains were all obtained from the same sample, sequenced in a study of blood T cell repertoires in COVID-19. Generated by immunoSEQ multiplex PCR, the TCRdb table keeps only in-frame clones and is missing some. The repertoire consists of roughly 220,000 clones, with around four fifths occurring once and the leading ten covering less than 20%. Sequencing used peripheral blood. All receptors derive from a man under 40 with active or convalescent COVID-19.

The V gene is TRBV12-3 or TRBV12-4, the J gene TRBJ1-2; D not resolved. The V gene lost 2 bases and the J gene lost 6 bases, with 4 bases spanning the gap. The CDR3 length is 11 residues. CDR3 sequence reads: CASSLYDGYTF. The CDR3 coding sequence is TGTGCCAGCAGTTTATATGATGGCTACACCTTC.

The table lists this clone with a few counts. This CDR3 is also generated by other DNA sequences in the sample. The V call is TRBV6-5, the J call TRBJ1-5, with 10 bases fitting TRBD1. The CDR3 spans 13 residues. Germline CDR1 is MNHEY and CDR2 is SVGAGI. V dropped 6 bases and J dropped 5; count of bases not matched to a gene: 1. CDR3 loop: CASRGTGDQPQHF. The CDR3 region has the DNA TGTGCCAGCAGAGGGACAGGGGATCAGCCCCAGCATTTT.

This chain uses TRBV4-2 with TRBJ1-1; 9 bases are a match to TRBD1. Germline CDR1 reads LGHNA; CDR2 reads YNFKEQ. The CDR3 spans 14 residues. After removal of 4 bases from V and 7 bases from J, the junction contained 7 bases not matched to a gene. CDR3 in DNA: TGTGCCAGCAGCCGGACAGGGGAGATGGGTGAAGCTTTCTTT. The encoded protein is CASSRTGEMGEAFF.

The CDR3 coding sequence is TGTGCCAGCAGCTTAGCGTGGGGGGGAAACACTGAAGCTTTCTTT. It translates to CASSLAWGGNTEAFF. V usage is TRBV7-2 and J usage is TRBJ1-1, with D perhaps matching TRBD1 (5 bases). Germline CDR1 and CDR2: SGHTA and FQGNSA. The V end lost 0 bases, the J end lost 2 bases, and 10 bases lay between the germline ends. This CDR3 region has 15 residues.

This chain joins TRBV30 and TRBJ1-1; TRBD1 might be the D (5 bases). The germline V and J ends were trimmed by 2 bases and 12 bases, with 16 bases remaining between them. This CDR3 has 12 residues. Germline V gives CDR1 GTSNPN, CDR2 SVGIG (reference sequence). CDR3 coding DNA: TGTGCCTGGAGTCCCGGGGGGGTTTCGACTTTCTTT. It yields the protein CAWSPGGVSTFF.

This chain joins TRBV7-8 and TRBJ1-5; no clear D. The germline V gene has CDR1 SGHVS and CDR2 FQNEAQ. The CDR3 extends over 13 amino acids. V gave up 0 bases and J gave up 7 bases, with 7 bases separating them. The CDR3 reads CASSLAPGQPQHF. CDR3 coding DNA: TGTGCCAGCAGCTTAGCTCCGGGACAGCCCCAGCATTTT.

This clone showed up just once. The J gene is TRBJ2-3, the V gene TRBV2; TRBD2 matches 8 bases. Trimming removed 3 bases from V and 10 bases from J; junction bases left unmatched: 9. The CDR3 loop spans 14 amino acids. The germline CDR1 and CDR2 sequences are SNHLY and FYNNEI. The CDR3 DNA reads TGTGCCAGCAGTGATTGGCTAGCGGGCGTGGCGCAGTATTTT. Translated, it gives CASSDWLAGVAQYF.

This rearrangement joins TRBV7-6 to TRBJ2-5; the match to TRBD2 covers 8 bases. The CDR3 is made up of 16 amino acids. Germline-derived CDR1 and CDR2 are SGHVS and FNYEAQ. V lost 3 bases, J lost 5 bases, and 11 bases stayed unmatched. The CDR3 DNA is TGTGCCAGCAGCTTTACCAGCGGGAGTTTATTGGAGACCCAGTACTTC. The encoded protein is CASSFTSGSLLETQYF. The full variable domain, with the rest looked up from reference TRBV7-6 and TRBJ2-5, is GAGVSQSPRYKVTKRGQDVALRCDPISGHVSLYWYRQALGQGPEFLTYFNYEAQQDKSGLPNDRFSAERPEGSISTLTIQRTEQRDSAMYRCASSFTSGSLLETQYFGPGTRLLVL.

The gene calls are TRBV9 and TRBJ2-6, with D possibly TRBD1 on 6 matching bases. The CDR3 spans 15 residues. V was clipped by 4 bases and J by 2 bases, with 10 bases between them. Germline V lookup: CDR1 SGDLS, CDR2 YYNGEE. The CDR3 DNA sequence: TGTGCCAGCAGCTTAGAGGGGGCTGGGGCCAACGTCCTGACTTTC. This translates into CASSLEGAGANVLTF.

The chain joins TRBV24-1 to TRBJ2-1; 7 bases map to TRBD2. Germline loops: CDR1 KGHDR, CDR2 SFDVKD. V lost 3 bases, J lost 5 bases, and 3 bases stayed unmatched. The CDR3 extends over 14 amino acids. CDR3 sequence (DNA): TGTGCCACCAGTGATCGGACTAGAAACAATGAGCAGTTCTTC. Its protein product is CATSDRTRNNEQFF.

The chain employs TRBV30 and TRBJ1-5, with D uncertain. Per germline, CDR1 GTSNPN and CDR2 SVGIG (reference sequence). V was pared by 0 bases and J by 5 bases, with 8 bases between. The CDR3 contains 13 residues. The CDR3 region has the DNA TGTGCCTGGAGTGTAGGGAGAGATCAGCCCCAGCATTTT. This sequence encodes CAWSVGRDQPQHF. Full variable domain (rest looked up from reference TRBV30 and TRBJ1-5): SQTIHQWPATLVQPVGSPLSLECTVEGTSNPNLYWYRQAAGRGLQLLFYSVGIGQISSEVPQNLSASRPQDRQFILSSKKLLLSDSGFYLCAWSVGRDQPQHFGDGTRLSIL.

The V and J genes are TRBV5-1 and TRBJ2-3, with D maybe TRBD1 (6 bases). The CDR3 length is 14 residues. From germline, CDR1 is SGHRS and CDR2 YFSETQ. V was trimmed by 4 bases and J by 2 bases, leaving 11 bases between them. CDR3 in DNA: TGCGCCAGCAGCGGGGGACACCCCACAGATACGCAGTATTTT. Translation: CASSGGHPTDTQYF.